The 21 T cell receptor beta chains below come from one sample, sequenced in a study of blood T cell repertoires in COVID-19. Data came from immunoSEQ multiplex PCR; TCRdb stores just in-frame clones and leaves some out. The sample comprises roughly 200,000 clones, about 93% of which are singletons, and roughly 0.7% rests with the top ten. The sample taken for sequencing was peripheral blood. These receptors originate from a man aged 30-40 years with COVID-19, enrolled during active disease.

The chain employs TRBV18 and TRBJ1-3, with 7 bases fitting TRBD1. CDR3 length: 15 residues. J lost 2 bases, V lost 6 bases, and 7 bases had no gene match. The germline CDR1 and CDR2 sequences are KGHSH and LQKENI. CDR3 residues: CASSRQGSTGNTIYF. As DNA, the CDR3 is TGTGCCAGCTCTCGACAGGGTAGTACTGGAAACACCATATATTTT.

The chain joins TRBV5-1 to TRBJ1-2; D remains unclear. V shed 4 bases and J shed 2 bases, with 18 bases lying between them. In germline, CDR1 is SGHRS, CDR2 YFSETQ. This CDR3 has 16 residues. CDR3 residues: CASSPSRGGENYGYTF. Here the CDR3 DNA reads TGCGCCAGCAGCCCAAGTCGGGGTGGCGAAAACTATGGCTACACCTTC. Filled out from reference TRBV5-1 and TRBJ1-2, the complete variable domain reads KAGVTQTPRYLIKTRGQQVTLSCSPISGHRSVSWYQQTPGQGLQFLFEYFSETQRNKGNFPGRFSGRQFSNSRSEMNVSTLELGDSALYLCASSPSRGGENYGYTFGSGTRLTVV.

The gene calls are TRBV9 and TRBJ2-6, with D tentatively TRBD2 (6 bases). V lost 0 bases and J lost 0, with 13 bases in between. The germline V gene has CDR1 SGDLS and CDR2 YYNGEE. The CDR3 covers 18 residues. The DNA of the CDR3 is TGTGCCAGCAGCGTAGGAGGGACGGACTACTCTGGGGCCAACGTCCTGACTTTC. Translating gives CASSVGGTDYSGANVLTF. The whole variable domain, remainder taken from reference TRBV9 and TRBJ2-6, is DSGVTQTPKHLITATGQRVTLRCSPRSGDLSVYWYQQSLDQGLQFLIQYYNGEERAKGNILERFSAQQFPDLHSELNLSSLELGDSALYFCASSVGGTDYSGANVLTFGAGSRLTVL.

The chain uses TRBV19 and TRBJ1-1; D is unclear. Per germline, CDR1 LNHDA and CDR2 SQIVND (reference sequence). The CDR3 contains 13 residues. Trimming took 3 bases from V and 7 from J, leaving 12 bases between them. The DNA of the CDR3 is TGTGCCAGTAGTATCCGCACGAGGAATGAAGCTTTCTTT. Amino acids: CASSIRTRNEAFF.

The chain couples TRBV4-2 to TRBJ2-3, with 12 bases identical to TRBD2. The CDR3 covers 16 residues. Germline V gives CDR1 LGHNA, CDR2 YNFKEQ. The junction had 2 bases not matched to a gene; V was cut back by 0 bases and J by 4 bases. The chain's CDR3 is CASSQDPSGGADTQYF. CDR3 nucleotide sequence: TGTGCCAGCAGCCAAGATCCTAGCGGGGGGGCAGATACGCAGTATTTT.

This chain joins TRBV5-5 and TRBJ1-6; D gene uncertain. The CDR3 is made up of 16 amino acids. Deletions cut 0 bases from V and 0 bases from J, with 7 bases between. Germline V gene sequence: CDR1 SGHKS, CDR2 YYEKEE (reference sequence). The CDR3 DNA reads as TGTGCCAGCAGCTTGGCCGGAGACTCCTATAATTCACCCCTCCACTTT. It specifies CASSLAGDSYNSPLHF.

The CDR3 DNA sequence: TGTGCCAGCAGCTTGGCGGGGGAGCAGTTCTTC. The encoded protein is CASSLAGEQFF. The chain carries TRBV5-4 and TRBJ2-1, with a weak D call TRBD2 (5 bases). Germline CDR1 SGHNT, CDR2 YYREEE (reference sequence). The CDR3 runs 11 residues. V was trimmed by 0 bases and J by 10 bases, leaving 5 bases between them.

V usage is TRBV28 and J usage is TRBJ1-2, with unresolved D. CDR3 size: 14 residues. V lost 2 bases and J lost 1, with 8 bases in between. Germline values: CDR1 MDHEN, CDR2 SYDVKM. DNA for the CDR3: TGTGCCAGCAGTTTAGGAGGAATTAACTATGGCTACACCTTC. Its translation is CASSLGGINYGYTF.

The chain carries TRBV27 and TRBJ2-6, with D unresolved. CDR1 and CDR2 (germline): MNHEY, SMNVEV (reference sequence). Trimming pared 3 bases from V and 0 bases from J, leaving 12 bases between. This CDR3 region has 17 residues. The CDR3 DNA follows: TGTGCCAGCAGTTTTCTGCGGAAGAGCTCTGGGGCCAACGTCCTGACTTTC. It is translated as CASSFLRKSSGANVLTF.

The chain is built from TRBV5-5 and TRBJ1-6; TRBD1 matches 7 bases. CDR1 SGHKS and CDR2 YYEKEE come from the germline V gene (reference sequence). The CDR3 length is 16 residues. Unmatched junction bases numbered 4, after V lost 4 bases and J lost 0 bases. This CDR3 is CASSVDRTSYNSPLHF. As DNA, the CDR3 is TGTGCCAGCAGCGTGGACAGGACCTCCTATAATTCACCCCTCCACTTT.

Worth noting for this clone: This same CDR3 is encoded by further DNA sequences in the sample. J is TRBJ2-3 and V is TRBV5-1; D is undetermined. Germline loops: CDR1 SGHRS, CDR2 YFSETQ. The germline V and J ends were trimmed by 0 bases and 0 bases, with 8 bases remaining between them. This CDR3 contains 15 residues. CDR3 residues: CASSLGTTSTDTQYF. The DNA of the CDR3 is TGCGCCAGCAGCTTGGGAACTACTAGCACAGATACGCAGTATTTT.

This clone was found once. Other DNA sequences in this sample translate to the same CDR3. The V gene is TRBV18, the J gene TRBJ1-1; 7 nucleotides line up with TRBD1. V was clipped by 2 bases and J by 0 bases; unmatched bases: 0. The CDR3 length is 14 residues. Germline CDR1 and CDR2: KGHSH and LQKENI. In DNA, the CDR3 is TGTGCCAGCTCACCAACAGGGGTGAACACTGAAGCTTTCTTT. It specifies CASSPTGVNTEAFF.

This chain joins TRBV6-1 and TRBJ1-1; D is unclear. The CDR3 has 14 residues. V lost 1 base and J lost 1, with 7 bases in between. Germline CDR1 reads MNHNS; CDR2 reads SASEGT. The DNA for the CDR3 is TGTGCCAGCAGTGAAGACAGAACGAACACTGAAGCTTTCTTT. Its protein product is CASSEDRTNTEAFF.

This sequence joins TRBV27 and TRBJ1-5; D is unresolved. Trimming stripped 2 bases from V and 6 bases from J, with 14 bases between. The CDR3 is 15 amino acids. Germline-derived CDR1 and CDR2 are MNHEY and SMNVEV (reference sequence). CDR3 protein: CASSLLQDGSQPQHF. CDR3 bases: TGTGCCAGCAGTTTACTGCAGGACGGGAGTCAGCCCCAGCATTTT.

The count of this clone is one. This chain connects TRBV7-9 to TRBJ1-1; 8 bases match TRBD1. The length of the CDR3 is 15 residues. After removal of 5 bases from V and 2 bases from J, the junction contained 7 bases not matched to a gene. CDR1 is SEHNR, CDR2 FQNEAQ, per germline (reference sequence). Here the CDR3 DNA reads TGTGCCAGCAGCCAGACAGGACAGGGAAACACTGAAGCTTTCTTT. Its protein product is CASSQTGQGNTEAFF.

This clone was found once. The chain joins TRBV30 to TRBJ1-1; D gene ambiguous. V gave up 3 bases and J gave up 4 bases, with 12 bases separating them. CDR1 GTSNPN and CDR2 SVGIG come from the germline V gene (reference sequence). The CDR3 runs 13 residues. The DNA for the CDR3 is TGTGCCTGGAGGGGTTCTGGGAGCACTGAAGCTTTCTTT. Its protein is CAWRGSGSTEAFF.

The chain joins TRBV4-2 to TRBJ1-2; D might be TRBD1 (5 bases). The CDR3 contains 15 residues. The germline CDR1 and CDR2 sequences are LGHNA and YNFKEQ. V dropped 1 base and J dropped 1 base, with 10 bases sitting between them. CDR3: CASSQGTDINYGYTF. In DNA, the CDR3 is TGTGCCAGCAGCCAAGGCACGGACATTAACTATGGCTACACCTTC.

This chain links TRBV15 with TRBJ1-2; D possibly corresponds to TRBD1 (6 bases). V dropped 1 base and J dropped 6 bases, with 18 bases sitting between them. Germline-derived CDR1 and CDR2 are LNHNV and YYDKDF (reference sequence). The CDR3 covers 16 residues. The CDR3 region has the DNA TGTGCCACCAGCAGAGTCGATACAGGGACCCCTCATGGCTACACCTTC. Protein: CATSRVDTGTPHGYTF.

V gene TRBV6-5 combines with J gene TRBJ1-2, with 9 bases matching TRBD1. The J segment lost 8 bases and the V segment lost 6 bases, leaving 10 bases of the junction unmatched. CDR3 size: 14 residues. Germline-derived CDR1 and CDR2 are MNHEY and SVGAGI. The DNA of the CDR3 is TGTGCCAGCAGCCCGGGACAGGGTAGAGAAGGCTACACCTTC. The encoded protein is CASSPGQGREGYTF.

This clone was seen only once. The V call is TRBV14, the J call TRBJ1-2; D unclear. This CDR3 spans 14 amino acids. Germline loops: CDR1 SGHDN, CDR2 FVKESK. The V end lost 0 bases, the J end lost 4 bases, and 9 bases lay between the germline ends. The CDR3 sequence: CASSQESDSYGYTF. In DNA, the CDR3 is TGTGCCAGCAGCCAAGAGAGCGATAGCTATGGCTACACCTTC.

The CDR3 loop reads CASSQERADTQYF. In DNA, the CDR3 is TGTGCCAGCAGCCAAGAGAGGGCAGATACGCAGTATTTT. The chain joins TRBV14 to TRBJ2-3; tentatively, D is TRBD2 (5 bases). Deletions cut 0 bases from V and 4 bases from J, with 5 bases between. The CDR3 loop spans 13 amino acids. Germline CDR1 is SGHDN and CDR2 is FVKESK.